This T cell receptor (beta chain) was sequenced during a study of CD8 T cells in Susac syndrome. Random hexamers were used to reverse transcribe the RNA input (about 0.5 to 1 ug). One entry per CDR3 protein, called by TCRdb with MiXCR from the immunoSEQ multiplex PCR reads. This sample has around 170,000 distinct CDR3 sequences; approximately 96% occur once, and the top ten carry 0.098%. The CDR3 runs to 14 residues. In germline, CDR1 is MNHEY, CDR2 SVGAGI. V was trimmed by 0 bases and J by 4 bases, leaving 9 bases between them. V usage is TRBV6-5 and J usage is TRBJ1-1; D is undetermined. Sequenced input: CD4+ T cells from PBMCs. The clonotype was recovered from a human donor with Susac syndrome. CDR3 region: CASSYSIGRTEAFF. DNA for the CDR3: TGTGCCAGCAGTTACTCGATCGGGCGCACTGAAGCTTTCTTT.